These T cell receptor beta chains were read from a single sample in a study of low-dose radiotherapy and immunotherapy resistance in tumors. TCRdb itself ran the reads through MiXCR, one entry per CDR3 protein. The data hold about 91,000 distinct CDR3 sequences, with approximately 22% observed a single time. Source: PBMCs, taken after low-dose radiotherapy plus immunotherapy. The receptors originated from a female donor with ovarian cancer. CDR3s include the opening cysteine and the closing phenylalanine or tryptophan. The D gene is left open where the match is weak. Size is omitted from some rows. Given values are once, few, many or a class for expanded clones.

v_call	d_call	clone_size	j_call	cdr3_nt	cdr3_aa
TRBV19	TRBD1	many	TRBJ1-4	TGTGCCAGTAGGCGTCCGGGACAGGGAATTGAAAAACTGTTTTTT	CASRRPGQGIEKLFF
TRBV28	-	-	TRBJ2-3	TGTGCCAGCACCACTAGGAAAGGGGCAGATACGCAGTATTTT	CASTTRKGADTQYF
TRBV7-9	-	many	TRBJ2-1	TGTGCCAGCAGCTCCGGGGAGAAGCAGTTCTTC	CASSSGEKQFF
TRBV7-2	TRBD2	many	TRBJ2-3	TGTGCCAGCAGCCGGGAGCCTAGCGGAGATACGCAGTATTTT	CASSREPSGDTQYF
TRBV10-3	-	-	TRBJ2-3	TGTGCCATCGTATACCAGGGCACAGATACGCAGTATTTT	CAIVYQGTDTQYF
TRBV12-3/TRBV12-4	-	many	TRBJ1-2	TGTGCCAGCAGTTACACAGCGAACTATGGCTACACCTTC	CASSYTANYGYTF
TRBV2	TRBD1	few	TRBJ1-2	TGTGCCAGCAGTCCTGACAGGGGTTATGGCTACACCTTC	CASSPDRGYGYTF
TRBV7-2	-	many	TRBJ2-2	TGTGCCAGCAGAGAAATGCTGGGGGGCCCTGGCGGGGAGCTGTTTTTT	CASREMLGGPGGELFF
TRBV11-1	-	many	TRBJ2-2	TGTGCCAGCAGCTTCCTGAACACCGGGGAGCTGTTTTTT	CASSFLNTGELFF
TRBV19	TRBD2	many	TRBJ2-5	TGTGCCAGTAGTACCGGGACTAGCGGGGCCCACGGGGACCAGTACTTC	CASSTGTSGAHGDQYF
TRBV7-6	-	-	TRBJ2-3	TGTGCCAGCGGCTCCCGCACAGATACGCAGTATTTT	CASGSRTDTQYF
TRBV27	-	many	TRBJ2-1	TGTGCCAGCAGCCAAATTGGGCCCAACTATGAGCAGTTCTTC	CASSQIGPNYEQFF
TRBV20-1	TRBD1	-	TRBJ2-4	TGCAGTGCTAGGACCCCGGGACAGGGAAGAAACATTCAGTACTTC	CSARTPGQGRNIQYF
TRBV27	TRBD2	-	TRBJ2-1	TGTGCCACCAGTGACCGAATCACAAGGACAAAACGGGGACTAGTCTACAATGAGCAGTTCTTC	CATSDRITRTKRGLVYNEQFF
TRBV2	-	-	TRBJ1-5	TGTGCCAGCAGTGAAGCAAGCCAGGGCCGTCAGCCCCAGCATTTT	CASSEASQGRQPQHF
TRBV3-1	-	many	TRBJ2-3	TGTGCCAGCAGCCTCGGACCTCAAGATACGCAGTATTTT	CASSLGPQDTQYF
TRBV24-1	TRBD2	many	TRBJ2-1	TGTGCCACCAGTGGCCTCCTAGGCGCGGGAGGCGGGAATGAGCAGTTCTTC	CATSGLLGAGGGNEQFF
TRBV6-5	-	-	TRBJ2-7	TGTGCCAGCAGGGCTTACGACTTCTACGAGCAGTACTTC	CASRAYDFYEQYF
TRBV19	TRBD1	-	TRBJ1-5	TGTGCCAGTAGTACTTCAACAGGGGGTAATAGCAATCAGCCCCAGCATTTT	CASSTSTGGNSNQPQHF
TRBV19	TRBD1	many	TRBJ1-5	TGTGCCAGTAGGGACAGGGGGAATCAGCCCCAGCATTTT	CASRDRGNQPQHF
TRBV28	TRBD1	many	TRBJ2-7	TGTGCCAGCAGTAGGGGGCCCGGTGGCAGGGACTCCTACGAGCAGTACTTC	CASSRGPGGRDSYEQYF
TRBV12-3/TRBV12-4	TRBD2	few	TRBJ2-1	TGTGCCAGCAGTTCCCCAGCGGGAGCCCCCTCCTACAATGAGCAGTTCTTC	CASSSPAGAPSYNEQFF
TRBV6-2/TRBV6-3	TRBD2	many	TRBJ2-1	TGTGCCAGCATACCTAGGGGACTAGCGGGACTGAATGAGCAGTTCTTC	CASIPRGLAGLNEQFF
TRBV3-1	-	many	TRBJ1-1	TGTGCCAGCAGCCAAGGGGTTTTGAACACTGAAGCTTTCTTT	CASSQGVLNTEAFF